The 23 T cell receptor beta chains below were found in one sample sequenced in a study of T cells in narcolepsy (dated by TCRdb to 2016 to 2019). The library was prepared using the immunoSEQ multiplex PCR assay. TCRdb carries this immuneACCESS record with in-frame sequences only. Its versions omit some clonotypes, under half of them owing to an unresolved V gene in the studies checked, with the rest unexplained. This sample has 25,000 to 30,000 clones in its table, and about four fifths of those were observed once. The top ten clones comprise under 3.5% of the sample. Sample: CD45RA- memory CD4+ T cells from PBMCs. Reading the label with the study, this specimen's cell subset or site is: memory T cells sorted ex vivo from peripheral blood. The receptors originated from a human donor with narcolepsy.

This clone was seen a single time. The chain recombines TRBV4-1 with TRBJ1-1; TRBD1 is a possible D gene (5 bases). The V and J ends lost 6 bases and 1 base respectively, with 9 bases between them. This CDR3 is 13 amino acids long. Germline-derived CDR1 and CDR2 are MGHRA and YSYEKL. The chain's CDR3 is CASSRQKNTEAFF. As DNA, the CDR3 is TGCGCCAGCAGTCGACAGAAGAACACTGAAGCTTTCTTT.

The CDR3 nucleotides are TGTGCCAGTAGTGCCCCGACAGGGTTCACTAATGAAAAACTGTTTTTT. This codes for CASSAPTGFTNEKLFF. This chain links TRBV19 with TRBJ1-4; 7 nucleotides align to TRBD1. V was pared by 5 bases and J by 2 bases, with 8 bases of the junction left unmatched. The V gene's germline CDR1 is LNHDA and CDR2 SQIVND (reference sequence). This CDR3 has 16 residues. Variable domain in full (rest from reference TRBV19 and TRBJ1-4): DGGITQSPKYLFRKEGQNVTLSCEQNLNHDAMYWYRQDPGQGLRLIYYSQIVNDFQKGDIAEGYSVSREKKESFPLTVTSAQKNPTAFYLCASSAPTGFTNEKLFFGSGTQLSVL.

The gene calls are TRBV11-2 and TRBJ2-7; no firm D call. The V and J ends lost 5 bases and 1 base respectively, with 21 bases between them. CDR3 size: 17 residues. Germline V gene lookup returns CDR1 SGHAT and CDR2 FQNNGV. The CDR3 loop is CASSPQRSGRFSYEQYF. The CDR3 DNA is TGTGCCAGCAGCCCCCAGAGGAGTGGACGTTTTTCCTACGAGCAGTACTTC.

The chain links TRBV6-1 to TRBJ2-5; TRBD1 matches 7 bases. Germline V lookup: CDR1 MNHNS, CDR2 SASEGT. After removal of 0 bases from V and 5 bases from J, the junction contained 3 bases not matched to a gene. The CDR3 contains 14 residues. The CDR3 bases are TGTGCCAGCAGTGAAGCAGGGGGCTGGGAGACCCAGTACTTC. It encodes CASSEAGGWETQYF.

The chain joins TRBV4-2 to TRBJ1-1; 12 bases are shared with TRBD1. V shed 0 bases, J shed 9 bases, and the junction held 5 bases outside the gene matches. There are 15 residues in the CDR3. Germline assignment: CDR1 LGHNA and CDR2 YNFKEQ. In nucleotides, the CDR3 is TGTGCCAGCAGCCAAGAAGGGGACAGGGGGCCTAAAGCTTTCTTT. Its protein is CASSQEGDRGPKAFF.

This chain connects TRBV19 to TRBJ1-2, with 9 positions matching TRBD1. The CDR3 is made up of 17 amino acids. From germline, CDR1 is LNHDA and CDR2 SQIVND (reference sequence). Trimming cost V 4 bases and J 10 bases; bases outside gene matches: 19. The CDR3 loop is CASSTLRTGTGKGNYTF. Here the CDR3 DNA reads TGTGCCAGTAGTACCCTTCGCACCGGGACAGGGAAGGGGAACTACACCTTC.

This rearrangement joins TRBV4-2 to TRBJ2-1; 11 bases map to TRBD2. Per germline, CDR1 LGHNA and CDR2 YNFKEQ. CDR3 size: 18 residues. The junction had 18 bases not matched to a gene; V was cut back by 4 bases and J by 10 bases. CDR3 nucleotide sequence: TGTGCCAGCAGCCCACGGGGGCTAGCGGGGGGCCCCGGTGAAGAGCAGTTCTTC. Translated: CASSPRGLAGGPGEEQFF.

This clone was seen only once. V is TRBV9 and J is TRBJ1-3; D is uncertain. Trimming left V 0 bases short and J 0 bases short, with 7 bases between. Germline values: CDR1 SGDLS, CDR2 YYNGEE. CDR3 size: 15 residues. The CDR3 bases are TGTGCCAGCAGCGTAGACAGTTCCTCTGGAAACACCATATATTTT. Amino acids: CASSVDSSSGNTIYF.

The CDR3, as DNA: TGCGCCAGCAGCCGTTTACAGGACACAGATACGCAGTATTTT. This codes for CASSRLQDTDTQYF. V gene TRBV5-1 combines with J gene TRBJ2-3; D might be TRBD1 (5 bases). Deletions cut 4 bases from V and 2 bases from J, with 11 bases between. The length of the CDR3 is 14 residues. Germline values: CDR1 SGHRS, CDR2 YFSETQ.

This chain connects TRBV5-1 to TRBJ2-5; 10 bases line up with TRBD1. The end of the DNA is better explained by TRBJ2-7, so the J call may be wrong. Germline lookup yields CDR1 SGHRS and CDR2 YFSETQ. The CDR3 length is 15 residues. CDR3 residues: CASSLEGQGRNEQYF. The CDR3, as DNA: TGCGCCAGCAGCTTGGAGGGACAGGGGAGGAACGAGCAGTACTTC.

The chain joins TRBV5-6 to TRBJ1-6; 10 bases are shared with TRBD1. V gave up 4 bases and J gave up 7 bases; unmatched junction bases: 2. Germline V gene lookup returns CDR1 SGHDT and CDR2 YYEEEE. The CDR3 spans 14 residues. The CDR3 DNA follows: TGTGCCAGCAGCCTGGACAGGGGGAATTCACCCCTCCACTTT. Translation gives CASSLDRGNSPLHF.

CDR3 in amino acids: CASRLSTDPGRHYF. CDR3 DNA sequence: TGTGCCAGCAGGTTGTCCACTGATCCGGGACGTCATTACTTC. The V gene is TRBV6-6, the J gene TRBJ2-5; the D call may be TRBD1 or TRBD2 (5 bases each). The CDR3 sequence is 14 residues long. The germline V gene has CDR1 MNHNY and CDR2 SVGAGI (reference sequence). The V end was cut by 6 bases, the J end by 14 bases, with 25 bases between.

The J gene is TRBJ1-1, the V gene TRBV6-4; the D gene is possibly TRBD1 (5 bases). The length of the CDR3 is 11 residues. Germline-derived CDR1 and CDR2 are MRHNA and SNTAGT. Trimming stripped 7 bases from V and 10 bases from J, with 13 bases between. The CDR3 spells CASNQDGGAFF. As DNA, the CDR3 is TGTGCCAGCAACCAGGATGGGGGAGCTTTCTTT.

The V gene is TRBV15, the J gene TRBJ1-1, with TRBD1 matching over 9 bases. From germline, CDR1 is LNHNV and CDR2 YYDKDF (reference sequence). Unmatched junction bases numbered 12, after V lost 5 bases and J lost 5 bases. The CDR3 runs to 16 residues. The CDR3 region has the DNA TGTGCCACCAGCCCAAGCGGGACAGGGATTAAGACTGAAGCTTTCTTT. Encoded protein: CATSPSGTGIKTEAFF.

The CDR3 coding sequence is TGCAGCGCCCTCCCCGACAGGGGGCTAACCGGGGAGCTGTTTTTT. Translated, it gives CSALPDRGLTGELFF. The chain is built from TRBV29-1 and TRBJ2-2; 10 bases are shared with TRBD1. The V segment lost 7 bases and the J segment 5 bases; nucleotides outside the gene matches: 10. The CDR3 has 15 amino acids. Per germline, CDR1 SQVTM and CDR2 ANQGSEA.

This rearrangement joins TRBV5-4 to TRBJ1-2; the D gene is possibly TRBD1 (6 bases). This CDR3 has 15 amino acids. V lost 5 bases, J lost 3 bases, and 17 bases lay in between. Germline V gene lookup returns CDR1 SGHNT and CDR2 YYREEE (reference sequence). The CDR3 reads CASSLTGGTHYGYTF. The CDR3 nucleotides are TGTGCCAGCAGTCTCACCGGTGGGACACACTATGGCTACACCTTC.

This clone appeared a single time. The chain couples TRBV5-1 to TRBJ2-5; tentatively, D is TRBD1 (5 bases). The CDR3 extends over 14 amino acids. The V and J ends lost 0 bases and 5 bases respectively, with 11 bases between them. Germline values: CDR1 SGHRS, CDR2 YFSETQ. The CDR3 is CASSLGRAQETQYF. The CDR3 DNA reads TGCGCCAGCAGCTTGGGCAGGGCACAGGAGACCCAGTACTTC. The whole variable domain, remainder taken from reference TRBV5-1 and TRBJ2-5, is KAGVTQTPRYLIKTRGQQVTLSCSPISGHRSVSWYQQTPGQGLQFLFEYFSETQRNKGNFPGRFSGRQFSNSRSEMNVSTLELGDSALYLCASSLGRAQETQYFGPGTRLLVL.

The V call is TRBV6-5, the J call TRBJ1-1, with D unclear. Trimming pared 6 bases from V and 1 base from J, leaving 9 bases between. This CDR3 is built from 13 residues. The germline V gene encodes CDR1 MNHEY and CDR2 SVGAGI. CDR3: CASSRPGNTEAFF. As DNA, the CDR3 is TGTGCCAGCAGCCGCCCGGGGAACACTGAAGCTTTCTTT.

The chain recombines TRBV9 with TRBJ1-6, with 9 bases that match TRBD1. This CDR3 has 15 amino acids. The trim removed 0 bases at V and 7 bases at J, leaving 2 bases unmatched. The V gene's germline CDR1 is SGDLS and CDR2 YYNGEE. The CDR3 protein is CASSVGDRVNSPLHF. In nucleotides, the CDR3 is TGTGCCAGCAGCGTAGGGGACAGGGTAAATTCACCCCTCCACTTT. Combining the CDR3 with reference TRBV9 and TRBJ1-6 gives the whole variable domain DSGVTQTPKHLITATGQRVTLRCSPRSGDLSVYWYQQSLDQGLQFLIQYYNGEERAKGNILERFSAQQFPDLHSELNLSSLELGDSALYFCASSVGDRVNSPLHFGNGTRLTVT.

This clone has a single count. The chain joins TRBV7-3 to TRBJ1-5, with D perhaps TRBD1 (5 bases). Trimming took off 2 bases at V and 7 bases at J, with 15 bases between the two ends. Germline V CDR1 and CDR2: SGHTA, FQGTGA. The CDR3 sequence is 15 residues long. CDR3 DNA: TGTGCCAGCAGCTTACATGGGGCGGGTGGGCAGCCCCAGCATTTT. It specifies CASSLHGAGGQPQHF.

This sequence joins TRBV5-5 and TRBJ2-7; 12 nucleotides line up with TRBD1. Per the germline V gene, CDR1 is SGHKS and CDR2 is YYEKEE (reference sequence). J lost 3 bases, V lost 4 bases, and 5 bases had no gene match. The CDR3 has 15 amino acids. The CDR3: CASSVGTGGVYEQYF. The CDR3 DNA reads as TGTGCCAGCAGCGTAGGGACAGGGGGCGTCTACGAGCAGTACTTC. Full variable domain (outside the CDR3, taken from reference TRBV5-5 and TRBJ2-7): DAGVTQSPTHLIKTRGQQVTLRCSPISGHKSVSWYQQVLGQGPQFIFQYYEKEERGRGNFPDRFSARQFPNYSSELNVNALLLGDSALYLCASSVGTGGVYEQYFGPGTRLTVT.

The chain uses TRBV7-8 and TRBJ1-2; maybe TRBD1 (5 bases). From germline, CDR1 is SGHVS and CDR2 FQNEAQ. The CDR3 runs 14 residues. Trimming left V 5 bases short and J 8 bases short, with 18 bases between. CDR3 coding DNA: TGTGCCAGCAGCACTGGGAGTCAGGGAGGAGGCTACACCTTC. Translation gives CASSTGSQGGGYTF.

The chain has TRBV9 and TRBJ2-1, with 8 nucleotides matching TRBD2. J lost 9 bases, V lost 3 bases, and 8 bases had no gene match. Germline CDR1 is SGDLS and CDR2 is YYNGEE. The CDR3 runs 14 residues. The CDR3 nucleotides are TGTGCCAGCAGCGAGGGACTAGTTGTTACTGAGCAGTTCTTC. It is translated as CASSEGLVVTEQFF.